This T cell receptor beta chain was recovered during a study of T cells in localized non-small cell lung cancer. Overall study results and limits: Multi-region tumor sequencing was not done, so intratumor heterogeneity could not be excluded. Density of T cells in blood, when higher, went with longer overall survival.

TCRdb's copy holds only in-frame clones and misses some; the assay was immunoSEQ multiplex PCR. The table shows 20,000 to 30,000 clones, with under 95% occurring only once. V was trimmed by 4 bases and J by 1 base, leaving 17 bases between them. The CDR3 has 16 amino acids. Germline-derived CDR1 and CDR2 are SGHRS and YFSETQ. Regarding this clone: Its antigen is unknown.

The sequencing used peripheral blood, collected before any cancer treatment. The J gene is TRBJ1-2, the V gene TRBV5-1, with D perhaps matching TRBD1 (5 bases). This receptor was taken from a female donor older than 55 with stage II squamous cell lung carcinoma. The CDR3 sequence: CASSPAGQGVNYGYTF. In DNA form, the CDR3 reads TGCGCCAGCAGCCCCGCGGGGCAGGGTGTTAACTATGGCTACACCTTC.